The clone carrying this T cell receptor beta chain was observed a handful of times. TCRdb fed the 5' RACE reads into MiXCR, producing one record per CDR3 protein. In the table there are around 44,000 distinct CDR3 sequences, about 29% of which are singletons. V gave up 4 bases and J gave up 10 bases, with 28 bases separating them. This CDR3 spans 18 amino acids. Germline loops: CDR1 KGHDR, CDR2 SFDVKD. The V call is TRBV24-1, the J call TRBJ2-1; weak D call: TRBD2 (6 bases). The receptor's source is a female donor with breast cancer. Sequencing was performed on tumor-infiltrating memory CD4+ T cells sorted from the breast tumor. Noted subset: memory CD4+ T cells, CD4+CD45RO+CD25-. Here the CDR3 DNA reads TGTGCCACCAGTGACTCAGCCCGGGACTCTACTAGTGCGGGGGAGCAGTTCTTC. As protein: CATSDSARDSTSAGEQFF.